Listed here is a single T cell receptor beta chain. The antigen is not known. Using immunoSEQ multiplex PCR, the repertoire was profiled, and TCRdb retains in-frame clones only, with some absent. The table lists approximately 60,000 clones, 87% of them singletons. V shed 0 bases and J shed 4 bases, with 13 bases lying between them. The CDR3 is 17 amino acids. The V gene's germline CDR1 is SGHDN and CDR2 FVKESK. This record belongs to a study of OX40 agonist ivuxolimab in advanced cancers. As for the study in general: Ivuxolimab, an agonist antibody against OX40 (CD134), was given to patients. Two patients with cutaneous melanoma and one with hepatocellular carcinoma, three in total, showed partial responses. Findings and caveats of the study: Patients with a partial response at 0.1-3.0 mg/kg had among the lowest clonal expansion. Dosing at 0.1 to 3.0 mg/kg was accompanied by clonal expansion of CD4+ and CD8+ blood T cells by week 6.

The clonotype originates from an adult with an advanced solid tumor such as melanoma, head and neck, liver or kidney cancer. The chain carries TRBV14 and TRBJ1-6; D remains unclear. The sequencing used CD4+ or CD8+ T cells sorted from blood, collected in a trial of the OX40 agonist ivuxolimab. The CDR3 loop is CASSQDRTSSYNSPLHF. The CDR3 bases are TGTGCCAGCAGCCAAGACAGAACCTCTTCTTATAATTCACCCCTCCACTTT.